This TCR beta chain was documented in a study of T cell responses to AZD1222 COVID-19 vaccine. Across the study: Some second doses came at about 4 weeks and others at about 12 weeks; these were pooled.

Study-level findings and limits: The breadth and depth of Spike-specific TCRs increased once two AZD1222 doses had been given. Reportedly, nearly half the spike-specific TCRs target unmutated variant regions. The donors showed a predominance of white British ancestry and of females, with possible underestimation of clonal diversity.

Profiled with immunoSEQ multiplex PCR; TCRdb holds only in-frame clones, not every one. The profile covers about 150,000 clones, with around 92% appearing a single time and about 2.1% taken by the ten largest. The CDR3 length is 14 residues. Germline CDR1 SNHLY, CDR2 FYNNEI. The V gene end was trimmed by 6 bases and the J gene end by 3 bases; junction bases not matched to a gene: 4. Note on this clone: No antigen is known for it.

This clonotype was obtained from an adult in good health. The sample here was peripheral blood, taken on day 0 of AZD1222 vaccination. The rearrangement joins TRBV2 to TRBJ1-3; TRBD1 matches at 8 bases. The CDR3 DNA sequence: TGTGCCAGCAGGATGACAGGGGTTGGAAACACCATATATTTT. This translates into CASRMTGVGNTIYF. Full variable domain (remainder filled in from reference TRBV2 and TRBJ1-3): EPEVTQTPSHQVTQMGQEVILRCVPISNHLYFYWYRQILGQKVEFLVSFYNNEISEKSEIFDDQFSVERPDGSNFTLKIRSTKLEDSAMYFCASRMTGVGNTIYFGEGSWLTVV.